This T cell receptor beta chain was recovered during a study of cytomegalovirus exposure and HLA in healthy donors. Overall study results and limits: For TCR beta chains, V- and J-gene trimming was later linked to a missense DCLRE1C variant. A later analysis showed that HLA-associated TCR beta chains had undergone more clonal expansion than equally common others.

This clone was counted once. As yet, its antigen is unknown. From germline, CDR1 is SGDLS and CDR2 YYNGEE. V was trimmed by 3 bases and J by 8 bases, leaving 11 bases between them. This CDR3 has 12 residues. PCR amplification relied on 60 Vbeta primers (plus 13 Jbeta primers). Profiling relied on immunoSEQ multiplex PCR, and the TCRdb table lists in-frame clones only, not all of them. The sample comprises some 140,000 clones, approximately 87% of which are singletons, and roughly 5.2% rests with the top ten. Sequencing was carried out using PBMCs. The source is a woman in her thirties in good health and CMV-seronegative. This chain uses TRBV9 with TRBJ1-2; D not resolved. The DNA of the CDR3 is TGTGCCAGCAGCGGGCCCATGGCCGGCTACACCTTC. Its translation is CASSGPMAGYTF.